The TCR beta chain under discussion was sequenced for a study of blood T cell repertoires in COVID-19. The wider study: Material from acute and convalescent COVID-19 was sourced from the United States, Italy and Spain.

Between the trimmed V and J ends, which lost 7 bases and 1 base, there was a span of 8 bases. Germline CDR1 reads SGHRS; CDR2 reads YFSETQ. The CDR3 runs 12 residues. Per the original data handling: Reference gene primers were amplified, and this amplification served to estimate nucleated cell counts. TCRdb keeps only in-frame clones here, not all; method: immunoSEQ multiplex PCR. V, J and clone size are those of that table, while D and trimming were read from the DNA. The sample records 150,000 to 200,000 clones, 92% being singletons. The rearrangement joins TRBV5-1 to TRBJ1-2; a weak D match, TRBD1 (6 bases). This sequence was found in a man younger than 45 with COVID-19, enrolled during active disease. Sequenced input: peripheral blood. The CDR3 is CASEDSNYGYTF. The CDR3 nucleotides read TGCGCCAGCGAGGACAGTAACTATGGCTACACCTTC.